The next 9 T cell receptor beta chains were all read from a single sample in a study of shared clonotypes between healthy human individuals. Assay used: immunoSEQ multiplex PCR; TCRdb lists only in-frame clones, some missing. This sample yields under 600,000 clones, of which less than 98% are seen a single time; 0.045% to 0.06% belongs to the top ten. Sequences were obtained from naive CD4+ T cells sorted from blood. Subset here: CD45RA+ positively selected. The receptors originated from a woman aged 25 to 45 in good health.

This clone occurred once. The V and J genes are TRBV27 and TRBJ2-1; 10 bases match TRBD2. The germline V gene encodes CDR1 MNHEY and CDR2 SMNVEV (reference sequence). There are 17 residues in the CDR3. Trimming cost V 6 bases and J 2 bases; bases outside gene matches: 10. CDR3 sequence (DNA): TGTGCCAGCAGGCGGGGGTCGACTAGCGGGCCCTACAATGAGCAGTTCTTC. Its protein product is CASRRGSTSGPYNEQFF.

The V and J genes are TRBV5-1 and TRBJ2-2, with D perhaps TRBD1 or TRBD2 (5 bases each). V was pared by 3 bases and J by 7 bases, with 16 bases between. The CDR3 consists of 15 residues. Germline V gene lookup returns CDR1 SGHRS and CDR2 YFSETQ. The CDR3 region has the DNA TGCGCCAGCAGCTCCGGGACGAGTCAGAGCGGGGAGCTGTTTTTT. Encoded protein: CASSSGTSQSGELFF.

The rearrangement uses TRBV6-6 and TRBJ2-3, with TRBD2 matching over 10 bases. Germline lookup yields CDR1 MNHNY and CDR2 SVGAGI (reference sequence). The CDR3 is 14 amino acids. The J segment lost 6 bases and the V segment lost 0 bases, leaving 0 bases of the junction unmatched. The CDR3: CASSYSTSGDTQYF. DNA for the CDR3: TGTGCCAGCAGTTACTCGACTAGCGGGGATACGCAGTATTTT.

In DNA, the CDR3 is TGTGCCAGTAGCCGACCCCCGGACAATGAGCAGTTCTTC. This encodes CASSRPPDNEQFF. The genes are TRBV19 and TRBJ2-1; D uncertain. Trimming took 6 bases from V and 5 from J, leaving 11 bases between them. CDR1 and CDR2 from the germline V gene are LNHDA and SQIVND (reference sequence). This CDR3 has 13 amino acids.

The chain links TRBV6-1 to TRBJ1-1; D perhaps matches TRBD1 (5 bases). Per germline, CDR1 MNHNS and CDR2 SASEGT. The germline V and J ends were trimmed by 2 bases and 5 bases, with 12 bases remaining between them. CDR3 length: 14 amino acids. CDR3 protein: CASSELSGGTEAFF. CDR3 coding DNA: TGTGCCAGCAGTGAACTAAGTGGGGGAACTGAAGCTTTCTTT.

This clone appeared a single time. The genes are TRBV28 and TRBJ2-1; 9 bases match TRBD2. The CDR3 consists of 17 residues. Trimming removed 5 bases from V and 2 bases from J; junction bases left unmatched: 10. Germline V gene lookup returns CDR1 MDHEN and CDR2 SYDVKM. CDR3 sequence: CASSTMGRGGPYNEQFF. The CDR3, as DNA: TGTGCCAGCAGTACTATGGGGCGGGGGGGCCCCTACAATGAGCAGTTCTTC.

This chain connects TRBV5-5 to TRBJ2-7; D gene unclear. The V gene lost 6 bases and the J gene lost 3 bases, with 16 bases spanning the gap. CDR1 is SGHKS, CDR2 YYEKEE, per germline (reference sequence). CDR3 length equals 14 residues. Here the CDR3 reads CASKVLVLDYEQYF. The CDR3 region has the DNA TGTGCCAGCAAAGTTCTGGTTTTGGACTACGAGCAGTACTTC. The full variable domain, completed using reference TRBV5-5 and TRBJ2-7, is DAGVTQSPTHLIKTRGQQVTLRCSPISGHKSVSWYQQVLGQGPQFIFQYYEKEERGRGNFPDRFSARQFPNYSSELNVNALLLGDSALYLCASKVLVLDYEQYFGPGTRLTVT.

V gene TRBV4-1 combines with J gene TRBJ2-5, with 13 bases lining up with TRBD2. The V gene's germline CDR1 is MGHRA and CDR2 YSYEKL. V lost 0 bases, J lost 0 bases, and 7 bases stayed unmatched. CDR3 length: 19 amino acids. The CDR3 is CASSQERGLAGSYQETQYF. The CDR3 DNA reads TGCGCCAGCAGCCAAGAAAGGGGACTAGCGGGATCGTACCAAGAGACCCAGTACTTC.

This chain links TRBV29-1 with TRBJ2-5; D assignment may be TRBD1 or TRBD2 (5 bases each). Germline V gives CDR1 SQVTM, CDR2 ANQGSEA. The CDR3 runs 15 residues. Trimming stripped 0 bases from V and 11 bases from J, with 22 bases between. The CDR3 protein is CSVEDEGPQDWEQYF. DNA of the CDR3: TGCAGCGTTGAAGATGAGGGGCCTCAAGACTGGGAGCAGTACTTC.